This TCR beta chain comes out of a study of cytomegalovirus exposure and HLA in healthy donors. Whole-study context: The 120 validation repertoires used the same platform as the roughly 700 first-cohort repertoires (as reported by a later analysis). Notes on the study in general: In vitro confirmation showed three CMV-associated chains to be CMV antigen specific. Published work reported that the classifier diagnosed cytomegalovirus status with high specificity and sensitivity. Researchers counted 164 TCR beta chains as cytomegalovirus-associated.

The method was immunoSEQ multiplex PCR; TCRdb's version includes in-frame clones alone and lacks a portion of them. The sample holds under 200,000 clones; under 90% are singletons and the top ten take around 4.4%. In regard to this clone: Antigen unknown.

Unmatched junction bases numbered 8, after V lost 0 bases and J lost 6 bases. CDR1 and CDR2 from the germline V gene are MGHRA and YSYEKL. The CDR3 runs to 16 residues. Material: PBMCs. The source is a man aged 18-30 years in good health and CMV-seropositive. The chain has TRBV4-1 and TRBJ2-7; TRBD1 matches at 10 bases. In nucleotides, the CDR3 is TGCGCCAGCAGCCAAGAGATAGGGACAGGGGACGTCGAGCAGTACTTC. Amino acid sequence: CASSQEIGTGDVEQYF.